This TCR beta chain is from a study of beta chain features in type 1 diabetes. This CDR3 contains 17 residues. Germline-derived CDR1 and CDR2 are GTSNPN and SVGIG (reference sequence). Germline trimming cut 0 bases from V and 8 bases from J; bases unmatched to any gene: 13. This clone was seen more than once but under ten times. Expressed TCRB transcripts were sequenced after all isolated RNA was converted to cDNA. Only in-frame clones appear in the TCRdb table, and some are missing; sequencing was by immunoSEQ multiplex PCR. The sample shows 350,000 or so clones, about 19% of them seen only once. Sequencing was performed on naive CD4+ T cells from blood. The TCR was taken from a woman aged 18-35 years in good health. The chain uses TRBV30 and TRBJ2-1; TRBD2 agrees at 10 bases. The CDR3 loop is CAWSVQLLAGVLDEQFF. CDR3 nucleotides: TGTGCCTGGAGTGTACAGCTTCTAGCGGGAGTTTTGGATGAGCAGTTCTTC.